Given below is one TCR beta chain in context. Antigen unknown. These data belong to a study of CD8+ T cells in alopecia areata. Stated treatment: oral pan-JAK inhibitor, 5-10 mg twice daily. Study-wide findings and caveats: Amid tofacitinib therapy, many expanded lesional clones stayed present in scalp and blood.

V trimming: 5 bases; J trimming: 8 bases; junction bases outside the gene matches: 8. The CDR3 has 13 amino acids. Per germline, CDR1 SGHVS and CDR2 FQNEAQ. Sequencing relied on a cDNA template that was reverse transcribed from extracted RNA. Assay used: immunoSEQ multiplex PCR; TCRdb lists only in-frame clones, some missing. Altogether about 200,000 clones are present, roughly two fifths being singletons, with the ten largest covering 0.4% to 0.55%. The rearrangement joins TRBV7-8 to TRBJ1-2, with 7 bases lining up with TRBD1. The material sequenced was CD4+ T cells sorted from blood, taken between weeks 30 and 35, from a patient treated with tofacitinib. This TCR derives from a human donor with alopecia areata. CDR3: CASSLDRDRGYTF. The CDR3 DNA follows: TGTGCCAGCAGCCTTGACAGGGATCGGGGCTACACCTTC.